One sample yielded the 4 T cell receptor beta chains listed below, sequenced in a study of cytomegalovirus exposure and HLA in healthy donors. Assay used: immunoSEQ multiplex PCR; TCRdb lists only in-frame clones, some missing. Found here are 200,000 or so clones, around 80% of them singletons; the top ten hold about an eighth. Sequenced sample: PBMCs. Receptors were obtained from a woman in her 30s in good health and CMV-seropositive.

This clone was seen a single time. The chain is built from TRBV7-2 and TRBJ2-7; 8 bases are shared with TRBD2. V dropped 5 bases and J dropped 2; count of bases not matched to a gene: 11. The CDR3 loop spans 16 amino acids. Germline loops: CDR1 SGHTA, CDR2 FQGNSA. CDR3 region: CASSVNQLAATYEQYF. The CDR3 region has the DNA TGTGCCAGCAGCGTAAATCAACTAGCGGCCACCTACGAGCAGTACTTC.

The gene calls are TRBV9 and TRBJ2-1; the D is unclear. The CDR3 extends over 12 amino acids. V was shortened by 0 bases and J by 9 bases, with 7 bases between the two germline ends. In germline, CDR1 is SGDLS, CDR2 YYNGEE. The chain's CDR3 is CASSVAPGEQFF. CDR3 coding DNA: TGTGCCAGCAGCGTAGCGCCGGGTGAGCAGTTCTTC. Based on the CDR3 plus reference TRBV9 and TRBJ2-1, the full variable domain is DSGVTQTPKHLITATGQRVTLRCSPRSGDLSVYWYQQSLDQGLQFLIQYYNGEERAKGNILERFSAQQFPDLHSELNLSSLELGDSALYFCASSVAPGEQFFGPGTRLTVL.

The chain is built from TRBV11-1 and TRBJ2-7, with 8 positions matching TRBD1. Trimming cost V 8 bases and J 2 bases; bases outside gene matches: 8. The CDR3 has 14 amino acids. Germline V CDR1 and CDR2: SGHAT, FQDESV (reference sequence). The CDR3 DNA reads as TGTGCCAGCGGTGACCGGGACAGGACCTACGAGCAGTACTTC. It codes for CASGDRDRTYEQYF.

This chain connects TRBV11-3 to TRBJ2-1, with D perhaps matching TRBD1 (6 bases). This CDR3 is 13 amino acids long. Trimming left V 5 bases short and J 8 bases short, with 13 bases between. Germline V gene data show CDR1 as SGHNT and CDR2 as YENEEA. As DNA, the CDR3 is TGTGCCAGCAGCCCCCAGGGGCTCGATGAGCAGTTCTTC. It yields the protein CASSPQGLDEQFF.